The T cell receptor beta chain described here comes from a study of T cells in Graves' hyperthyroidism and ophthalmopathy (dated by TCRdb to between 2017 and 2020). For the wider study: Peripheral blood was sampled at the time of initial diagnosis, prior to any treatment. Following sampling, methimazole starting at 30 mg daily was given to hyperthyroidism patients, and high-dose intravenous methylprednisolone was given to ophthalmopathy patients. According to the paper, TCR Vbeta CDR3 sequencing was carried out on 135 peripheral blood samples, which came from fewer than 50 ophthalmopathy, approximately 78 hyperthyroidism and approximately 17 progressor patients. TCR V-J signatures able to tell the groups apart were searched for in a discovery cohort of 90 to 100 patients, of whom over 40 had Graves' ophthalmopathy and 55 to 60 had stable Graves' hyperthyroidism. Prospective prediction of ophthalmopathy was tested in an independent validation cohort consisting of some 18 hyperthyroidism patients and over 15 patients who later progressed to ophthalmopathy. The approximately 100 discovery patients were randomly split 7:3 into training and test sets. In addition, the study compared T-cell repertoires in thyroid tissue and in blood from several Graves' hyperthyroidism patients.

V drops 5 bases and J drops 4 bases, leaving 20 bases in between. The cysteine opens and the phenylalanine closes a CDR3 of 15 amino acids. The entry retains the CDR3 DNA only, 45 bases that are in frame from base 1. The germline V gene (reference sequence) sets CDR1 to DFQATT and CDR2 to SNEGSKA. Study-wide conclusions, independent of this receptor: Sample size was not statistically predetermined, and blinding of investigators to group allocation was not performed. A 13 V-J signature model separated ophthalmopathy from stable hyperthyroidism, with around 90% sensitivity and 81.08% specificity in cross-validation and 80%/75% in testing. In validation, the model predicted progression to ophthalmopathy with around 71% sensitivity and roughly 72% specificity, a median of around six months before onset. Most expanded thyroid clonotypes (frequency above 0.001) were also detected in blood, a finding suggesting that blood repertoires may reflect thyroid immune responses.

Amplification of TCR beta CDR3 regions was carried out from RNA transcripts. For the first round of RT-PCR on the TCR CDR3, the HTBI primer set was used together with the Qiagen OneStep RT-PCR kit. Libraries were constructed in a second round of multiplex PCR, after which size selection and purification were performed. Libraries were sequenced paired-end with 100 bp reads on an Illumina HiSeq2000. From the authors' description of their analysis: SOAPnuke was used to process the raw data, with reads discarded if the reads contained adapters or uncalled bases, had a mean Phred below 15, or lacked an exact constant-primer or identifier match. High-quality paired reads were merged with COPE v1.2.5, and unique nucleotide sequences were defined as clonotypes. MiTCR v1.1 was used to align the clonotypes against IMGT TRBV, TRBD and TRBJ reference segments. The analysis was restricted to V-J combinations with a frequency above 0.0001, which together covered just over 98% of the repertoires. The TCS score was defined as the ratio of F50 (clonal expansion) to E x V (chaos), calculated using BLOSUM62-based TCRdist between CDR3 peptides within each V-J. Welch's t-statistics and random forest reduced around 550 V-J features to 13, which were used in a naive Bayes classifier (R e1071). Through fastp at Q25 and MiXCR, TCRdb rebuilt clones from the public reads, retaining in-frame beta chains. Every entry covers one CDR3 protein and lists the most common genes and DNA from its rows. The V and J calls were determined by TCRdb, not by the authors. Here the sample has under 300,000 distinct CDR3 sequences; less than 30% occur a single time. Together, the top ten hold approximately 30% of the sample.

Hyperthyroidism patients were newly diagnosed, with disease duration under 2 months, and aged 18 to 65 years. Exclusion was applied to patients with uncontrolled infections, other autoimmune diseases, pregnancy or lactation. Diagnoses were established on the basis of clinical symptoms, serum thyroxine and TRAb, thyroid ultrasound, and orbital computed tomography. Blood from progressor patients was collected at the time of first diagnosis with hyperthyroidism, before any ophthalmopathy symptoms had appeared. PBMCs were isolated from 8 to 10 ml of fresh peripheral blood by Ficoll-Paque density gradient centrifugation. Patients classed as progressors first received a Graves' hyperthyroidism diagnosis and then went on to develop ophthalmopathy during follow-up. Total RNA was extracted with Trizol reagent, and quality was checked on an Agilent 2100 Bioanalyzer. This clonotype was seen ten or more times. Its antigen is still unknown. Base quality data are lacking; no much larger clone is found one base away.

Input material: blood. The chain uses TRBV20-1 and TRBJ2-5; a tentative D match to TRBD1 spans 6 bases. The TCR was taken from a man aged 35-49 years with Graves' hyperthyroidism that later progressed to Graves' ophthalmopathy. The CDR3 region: CSAQLPGQLLETQYF. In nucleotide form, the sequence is TGCAGTGCTCAACTGCCCGGACAGCTTTTAGAGACCCAGTACTTC.